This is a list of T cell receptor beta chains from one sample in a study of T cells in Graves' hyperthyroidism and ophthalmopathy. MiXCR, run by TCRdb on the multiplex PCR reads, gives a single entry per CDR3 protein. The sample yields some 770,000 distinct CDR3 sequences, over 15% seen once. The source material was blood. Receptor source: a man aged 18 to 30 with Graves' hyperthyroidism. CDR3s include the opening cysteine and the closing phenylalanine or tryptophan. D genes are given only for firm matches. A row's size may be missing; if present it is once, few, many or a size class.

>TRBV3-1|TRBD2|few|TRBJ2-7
TGTGCCAGCAGCACACCGGGACTAGCGCCTTACGAGCAGTACTTC
CASSTPGLAPYEQYF
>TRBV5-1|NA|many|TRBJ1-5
TGCGCCAGCAGCTTGGGGGGGGGTGACAATCAGCCCCAGCATTTT
CASSLGGGDNQPQHF
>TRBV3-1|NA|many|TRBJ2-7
TGTGCCAGCAGCCAAGGCAGCACTGCGCAGTACTTC
CASSQGSTAQYF
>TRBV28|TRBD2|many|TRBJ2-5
TGTGCCAGCAGCCATAGCGGGAGGGGCAGAACTGGAGAGACCCAGTACTTC
CASSHSGRGRTGETQYF
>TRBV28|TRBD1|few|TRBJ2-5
TGTGCCAGCAGTTTCGGGACAGGGGGAGAGACCCAGTACTTC
CASSFGTGGETQYF
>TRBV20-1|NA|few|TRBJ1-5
TGCAGTGCTAGGAGGGCGCATAGCAATCAGCCCCAGCATTTT
CSARRAHSNQPQHF
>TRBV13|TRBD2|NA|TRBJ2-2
TGTGCCAGCAGCCACCCCCACCTCCCGGAGACTAGCGGGAGGGAGGGGGAGCTGTTTTTT
CASSHPHLPETSGREGELFF
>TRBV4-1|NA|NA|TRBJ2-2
TGCGCCAGCAGCCAAGTGATTTGGTGGAACACCGGGGAGCTGTTTTTT
CASSQVIWWNTGELFF
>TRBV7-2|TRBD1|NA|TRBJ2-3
TGTGCCAGCGGGACAGGCGCTAGAGATACGCAGTATTTT
CASGTGARDTQYF
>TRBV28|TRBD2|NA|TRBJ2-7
TGTGCCAGCTCCCCCTCCCGGGGGGTGGGCCCCTACGAGCAGTACTTC
CASSPSRGVGPYEQYF
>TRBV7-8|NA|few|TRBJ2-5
TGTGCCAGCAGCTCCAGGACAAAAGAGACCCAGTACTTC
CASSSRTKETQYF
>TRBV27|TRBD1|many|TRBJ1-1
TGTGCCAGCAGTCCGTCGACAGGGGGCATTGAAGCTTTCTTT
CASSPSTGGIEAFF
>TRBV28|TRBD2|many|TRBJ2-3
TGTGCCAGCAGTAGATGGGAGGGGCTCACAGATACGCAGTATTTT
CASSRWEGLTDTQYF
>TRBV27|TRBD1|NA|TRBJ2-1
TGTGCCAGCAGTATAGGGACAGGGTGGAATGAGCAGTTCTTC
CASSIGTGWNEQFF
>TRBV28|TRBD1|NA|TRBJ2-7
TGTGCCAGCAGGGTGGACAGGGGTAACTACGAGCAGTACTTC
CASRVDRGNYEQYF
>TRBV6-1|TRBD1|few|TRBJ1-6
TGTGCCAGCAGTGTGGGACAGGGGTATAATTCACCCCTCCACTTT
CASSVGQGYNSPLHF
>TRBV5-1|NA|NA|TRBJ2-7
TGCGCCAGCAGCTTCTCCGCAGGCCTCGAGCAGTACTTC
CASSFSAGLEQYF
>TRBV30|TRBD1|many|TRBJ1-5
TGTGCCTGGAGTGTAGGGACAGGGGCTGATCAGCCCCAGCATTTT
CAWSVGTGADQPQHF
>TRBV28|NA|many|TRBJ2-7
TGTGCCAGCAGTTTATTGGCGGGGCAGGAATACTCCTACGAGCAGTACTTC
CASSLLAGQEYSYEQYF
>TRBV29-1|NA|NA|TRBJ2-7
TGCAGCGTTGGCCAGACATCCCTGGGGGAGCAGTACTTC
CSVGQTSLGEQYF
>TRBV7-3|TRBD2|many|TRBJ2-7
TGTGCCAGCAGCTTTAAAGGGGAGGGAGGCTACGAGCAGTACTTC
CASSFKGEGGYEQYF
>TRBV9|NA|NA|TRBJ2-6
TGTGCCAGCAGCGTGGGCCGATCTGGGGCCAACGTCCTGACTTTC
CASSVGRSGANVLTF
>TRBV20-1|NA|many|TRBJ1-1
TGCAGTGCTAGAGATTTCACGGGGAACACTGAAGCTTTCTTT
CSARDFTGNTEAFF
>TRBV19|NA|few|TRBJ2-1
TGTGCCAGTAGTATCCGCTATACAGGGCCTGTCTCCGACAATGAGCAGTTCTTC
CASSIRYTGPVSDNEQFF
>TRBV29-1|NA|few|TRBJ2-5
TGCAGCGTTGACCAGGGTTCAGAGACCCAGTACTTC
CSVDQGSETQYF
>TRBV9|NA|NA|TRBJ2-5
TGTGCCAGCAGCCCAGGGGAAGGGACCCAGTACTTC
CASSPGEGTQYF
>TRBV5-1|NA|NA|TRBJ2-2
TGCGCCAGCAGCGTCGGGAGCACCGGGGAGCTGTTTTTT
CASSVGSTGELFF
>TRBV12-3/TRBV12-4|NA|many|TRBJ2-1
TGTGCCAGCAGTCTCGCTCGGGGCCGATGGGGTGAGCAGTTCTTC
CASSLARGRWGEQFF
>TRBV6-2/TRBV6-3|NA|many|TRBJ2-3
TGTGCCACCACAGCGACTAGTCCTAGCACAGATACGCAGTATTTT
CATTATSPSTDTQYF
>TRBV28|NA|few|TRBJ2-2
TGTGCCAGCAGTTTCCCAGCGGGCCAGACCGGGGAGCTGTTTTTT
CASSFPAGQTGELFF
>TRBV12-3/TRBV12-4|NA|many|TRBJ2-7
TGTGCCAGCAGCCCAACCGGGACCAACCCCTACGAGCAGTACTTC
CASSPTGTNPYEQYF
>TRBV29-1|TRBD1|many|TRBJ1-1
TGCAGCGTCACAGGGGGCTGGGCTATGAACACTGAAGCTTTCTTT
CSVTGGWAMNTEAFF
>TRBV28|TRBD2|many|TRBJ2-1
TGTGCCAGCAGTTTACGACTAGCGGGACACTCCTACAATGAGCAGTTCTTC
CASSLRLAGHSYNEQFF
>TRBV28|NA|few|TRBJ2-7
TGTGCCAGCAACGGACAGTTAGAGCAGTACTTC
CASNGQLEQYF
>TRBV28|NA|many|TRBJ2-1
TGTGCCAGCAGTTTGGGGACTTTCACCAATGAGCAGTTCTTC
CASSLGTFTNEQFF
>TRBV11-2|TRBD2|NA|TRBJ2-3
TGTGCCAGCAGCTTCGCTTCCGGGAGCGGGGGCAAATCCGATACGCAGTATTTT
CASSFASGSGGKSDTQYF
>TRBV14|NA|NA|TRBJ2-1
TGTGCCAGCAGCGATATACCCAGGAATGAGCAGTTCTTC
CASSDIPRNEQFF
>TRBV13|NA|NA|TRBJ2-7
TGTGCCAGCAGCCCGGAGGGCGATCTCTACGAGCAGTACTTC
CASSPEGDLYEQYF
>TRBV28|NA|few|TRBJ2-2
TGTGCCGGTAGCGACACGAACACCGGGGAGCTGTTTTTT
CAGSDTNTGELFF
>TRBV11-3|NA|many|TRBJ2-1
TGTGCCAGCAGCTTAGGGGGACGGGATTACAATGAGCAGTTCTTC
CASSLGGRDYNEQFF
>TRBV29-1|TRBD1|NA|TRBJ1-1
TGCAGCGCCCGACAGGGTTTGGCTGAAGCTTTCTTT
CSARQGLAEAFF
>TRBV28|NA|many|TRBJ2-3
TGTGCCAGCAGTTACAACCCAGGGTCAGATACGCAGTATTTT
CASSYNPGSDTQYF
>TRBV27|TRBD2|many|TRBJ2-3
TGTGCCAGCAGTCGCACTAGCGGGAACCCTAGCACAGATACGCAGTATTTT
CASSRTSGNPSTDTQYF
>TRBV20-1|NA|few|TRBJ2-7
TGCAGTGCCCGTGGGGACCTTAGCTCCTACGAGCAGTACTTC
CSARGDLSSYEQYF
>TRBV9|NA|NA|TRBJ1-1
TGTGCCAGCAGCGTTAGTTGGAACACTGAAGCTTTCTTT
CASSVSWNTEAFF